A selection of T cell receptor beta chains follows, all from one sample in a study of shared clonotypes between healthy human individuals. Sequenced by immunoSEQ multiplex PCR; TCRdb stores in-frame clones only, minus some. The table has some 2,000,000 clones, about 95% seen once. Sequences were obtained from naive CD8+ T cells sorted from blood. These receptors all stem from a man younger than 30 in good health. The CDR3 runs from the conserved cysteine through the conserved F or W. Each record gives: clone size, V gene, J gene, CDR3 length, D gene, CDR3 DNA, CDR3 protein. D genes are given only for firm matches. The size of a clone is reported for some rows only, either as once, few or many, or as a class for expanded clones.

clone size: -
V gene: TRBV19
J gene: TRBJ1-5
CDR3 length: 17
D gene: TRBD1
CDR3 DNA: TGTGCCAGTAGTATAGACGAGGAGGGGGCTCTCGGTCAGCCCCAGCATTTT
CDR3 protein: CASSIDEEGALGQPQHF

clone size: -
V gene: TRBV6-6
J gene: TRBJ2-1
CDR3 length: 13
D gene: -
CDR3 DNA: TGTGCCAGCAGTTACGGTCAGGGCCATGAGCAGTTCTTC
CDR3 protein: CASSYGQGHEQFF

clone size: -
V gene: TRBV4-1
J gene: TRBJ1-2
CDR3 length: 14
D gene: -
CDR3 DNA: TGCGCCAGCAGCCAAGTGGTAGTAAGCTATGGCTACACCTTC
CDR3 protein: CASSQVVVSYGYTF

clone size: once
V gene: TRBV2
J gene: TRBJ1-1
CDR3 length: 12
D gene: -
CDR3 DNA: TGTGCCAGCAATGACAGAAACACTGAAGCTTTCTTT
CDR3 protein: CASNDRNTEAFF

clone size: -
V gene: TRBV4-1
J gene: TRBJ2-6
CDR3 length: 15
D gene: -
CDR3 DNA: TGCGCCAGCAGCCAGGACCCATCTGGGGCCAACGTCCTGACTTTC
CDR3 protein: CASSQDPSGANVLTF

clone size: -
V gene: TRBV9
J gene: TRBJ2-2
CDR3 length: 15
D gene: -
CDR3 DNA: TGTGCCAGCAGCGACCCAGGAACCGGTTTCGTGGAGCTGTTTTTT
CDR3 protein: CASSDPGTGFVELFF

clone size: once
V gene: TRBV7-9
J gene: TRBJ2-1
CDR3 length: 17
D gene: TRBD2
CDR3 DNA: TGTGCCAGCACCTTATCCGATCTAGCGGGATTTATGGATGAGCAGTTCTTC
CDR3 protein: CASTLSDLAGFMDEQFF

clone size: -
V gene: TRBV13
J gene: TRBJ2-2
CDR3 length: 18
D gene: -
CDR3 DNA: TGTGCCAGCAGCTTAGACGGGTCGCCAGGAGGAAACACCGGGGAGCTGTTTTTT
CDR3 protein: CASSLDGSPGGNTGELFF

clone size: -
V gene: TRBV15
J gene: TRBJ2-1
CDR3 length: 16
D gene: TRBD2
CDR3 DNA: TGTGCCACCAGCAGAGATCTCCTAGCGGGGTACAATGAGCAGTTCTTC
CDR3 protein: CATSRDLLAGYNEQFF

clone size: -
V gene: TRBV10-3
J gene: TRBJ1-2
CDR3 length: 14
D gene: -
CDR3 DNA: TGTGCCACCGAGACAGGCTATGCTAACTATGGCTACACCTTC
CDR3 protein: CATETGYANYGYTF

clone size: once
V gene: TRBV4-1
J gene: TRBJ1-6
CDR3 length: 15
D gene: -
CDR3 DNA: TGCGCCAGCAGCCAAGGGACGAGCCTGAATTCACCCCTCCACTTT
CDR3 protein: CASSQGTSLNSPLHF

clone size: -
V gene: TRBV7-2
J gene: TRBJ2-2
CDR3 length: 18
D gene: -
CDR3 DNA: TGTGCCAGCAGCTTAGTGGGGGTCGACTCCCAGGGAACCGGGGAGCTGTTTTTT
CDR3 protein: CASSLVGVDSQGTGELFF

clone size: -
V gene: TRBV7-9
J gene: TRBJ1-4
CDR3 length: 14
D gene: TRBD1
CDR3 DNA: TGTGCCAGCAGTCACGACAGGGGCCTGGAAAAACTGTTTTTT
CDR3 protein: CASSHDRGLEKLFF

clone size: -
V gene: TRBV4-3
J gene: TRBJ1-2
CDR3 length: 17
D gene: -
CDR3 DNA: TGCGCCAGCAGCCAAGATCGGCAATGGGGGCTTGGCTATGGCTACACCTTC
CDR3 protein: CASSQDRQWGLGYGYTF

clone size: -
V gene: TRBV21-1
J gene: TRBJ1-2
CDR3 length: 13
D gene: -
CDR3 DNA: TGTGCCAGCAGCAAGGACAGGGCCTATGGCTACACCTTC
CDR3 protein: CASSKDRAYGYTF

clone size: -
V gene: TRBV27
J gene: TRBJ1-1
CDR3 length: 14
D gene: -
CDR3 DNA: TGTGCCAGCAGTTTGACGGGGGCCGCCACTGAAGCTTTCTTT
CDR3 protein: CASSLTGAATEAFF

clone size: -
V gene: TRBV6-5
J gene: TRBJ2-7
CDR3 length: 14
D gene: -
CDR3 DNA: TGTGCCAGCAGTTACTCTGGCAGGTCCTACGAGCAGTACTTC
CDR3 protein: CASSYSGRSYEQYF

clone size: -
V gene: TRBV30
J gene: TRBJ1-1
CDR3 length: 12
D gene: -
CDR3 DNA: TGTGCCTGGAGTGGCATAGGGGCTGAAGCTTTCTTT
CDR3 protein: CAWSGIGAEAFF

clone size: -
V gene: TRBV4-1
J gene: TRBJ1-5
CDR3 length: 19
D gene: -
CDR3 DNA: TGCGCCAGCAGCCAAGACCTGACGGGGAGGACACTCGCAGTTTGGCCCCAGCATTTT
CDR3 protein: CASSQDLTGRTLAVWPQHF

clone size: -
V gene: TRBV9
J gene: TRBJ2-5
CDR3 length: 13
D gene: -
CDR3 DNA: TGTGCCAGCAGCGTAGACATTCAAGAGACCCAGTACTTC
CDR3 protein: CASSVDIQETQYF

clone size: -
V gene: TRBV7-3
J gene: TRBJ1-2
CDR3 length: 14
D gene: -
CDR3 DNA: TGTGCCAGCAGCTTAATAGGAGGGGACGTTGGCTACACCTTC
CDR3 protein: CASSLIGGDVGYTF

clone size: -
V gene: TRBV4-2
J gene: TRBJ1-2
CDR3 length: 15
D gene: -
CDR3 DNA: TGTGCCAGCAGCCAAGCTTCGGAGACTAACTATGGCTACACCTTC
CDR3 protein: CASSQASETNYGYTF

clone size: -
V gene: TRBV6-1
J gene: TRBJ1-2
CDR3 length: 13
D gene: -
CDR3 DNA: TGTGCCAGCAGGACAGCTCTGGGGTATGGCTACACCTTC
CDR3 protein: CASRTALGYGYTF

clone size: -
V gene: TRBV15
J gene: TRBJ2-5
CDR3 length: 13
D gene: -
CDR3 DNA: TGTGCCACCAGCAGAGCGACAGGAGAGACCCAGTACTTC
CDR3 protein: CATSRATGETQYF

clone size: -
V gene: TRBV27
J gene: TRBJ2-7
CDR3 length: 12
D gene: -
CDR3 DNA: TGTGCCAGCAGTCCCCGAGAAGGGGAGCAGTACTTC
CDR3 protein: CASSPREGEQYF

clone size: -
V gene: TRBV6-1
J gene: TRBJ2-3
CDR3 length: 12
D gene: -
CDR3 DNA: TGTGCCAGCAGGAGACCTCCAGATACGCAGTATTTT
CDR3 protein: CASRRPPDTQYF

clone size: -
V gene: TRBV7-6
J gene: TRBJ2-7
CDR3 length: 13
D gene: -
CDR3 DNA: TGTGCCAGCAGCCCCGAGGGTAACTACGAGCAGTACTTC
CDR3 protein: CASSPEGNYEQYF

clone size: -
V gene: TRBV27
J gene: TRBJ2-1
CDR3 length: 16
D gene: -
CDR3 DNA: TGTGCCAGCAGGCCTAGCGCGTTAGGCTCCTACAATGAGCAGTTCTTC
CDR3 protein: CASRPSALGSYNEQFF

clone size: once
V gene: TRBV5-6
J gene: TRBJ2-1
CDR3 length: 15
D gene: TRBD2
CDR3 DNA: TGTGCCAGCAGCCAGGGACTATCCCCGTACAATGAGCAGTTCTTC
CDR3 protein: CASSQGLSPYNEQFF